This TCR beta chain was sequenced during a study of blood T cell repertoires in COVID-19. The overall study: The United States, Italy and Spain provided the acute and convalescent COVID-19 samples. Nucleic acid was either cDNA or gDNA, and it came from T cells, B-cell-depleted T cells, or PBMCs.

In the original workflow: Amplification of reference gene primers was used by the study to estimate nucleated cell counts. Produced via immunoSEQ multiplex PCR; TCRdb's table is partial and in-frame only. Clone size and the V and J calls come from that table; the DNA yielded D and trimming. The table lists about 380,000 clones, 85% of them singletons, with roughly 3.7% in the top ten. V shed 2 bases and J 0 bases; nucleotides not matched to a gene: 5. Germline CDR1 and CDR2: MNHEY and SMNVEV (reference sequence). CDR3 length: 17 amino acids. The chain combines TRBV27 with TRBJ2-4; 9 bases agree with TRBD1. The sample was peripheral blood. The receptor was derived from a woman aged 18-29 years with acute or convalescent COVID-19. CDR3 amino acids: CASSLRGQGVAKNIQYF. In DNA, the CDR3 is TGTGCCAGCAGTTTACGGGGACAGGGAGTAGCCAAAAACATTCAGTACTTC.